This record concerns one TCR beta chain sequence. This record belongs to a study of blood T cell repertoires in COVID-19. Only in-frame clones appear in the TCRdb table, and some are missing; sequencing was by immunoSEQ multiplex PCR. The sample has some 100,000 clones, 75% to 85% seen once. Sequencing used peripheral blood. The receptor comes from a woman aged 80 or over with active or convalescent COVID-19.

CDR3 loop: CASQRMNTGELFF. CDR3 bases: TGTGCCAGTCAGCGGATGAACACCGGGGAGCTGTTTTTT. The chain combines TRBV19 with TRBJ2-2; D is possibly TRBD2 (5 bases). The ends were cut back, 8 bases at V and 1 base at J, with 8 bases in the middle. This CDR3 contains 13 residues. The germline CDR1 and CDR2 sequences are LNHDA and SQIVND (reference sequence). The full variable domain, completed using reference TRBV19 and TRBJ2-2, is DGGITQSPKYLFRKEGQNVTLSCEQNLNHDAMYWYRQDPGQGLRLIYYSQIVNDFQKGDIAEGYSVSREKKESFPLTVTSAQKNPTAFYLCASQRMNTGELFFGEGSRLTVL.